The sequence of this TCR beta chain was determined in a study of monozygotic twins with inflammatory bowel disease. No sorting of T cells preceded isolation of total RNA from whole blood. Each TCR library consumed 3,000 to 3,500 ng of total RNA. TCRdb re-called the 5' RACE reads; one entry per CDR3 protein, DNA not given. The table gives over 120,000 distinct CDR3 sequences; the top ten clones make up about 1.2% of it. This CDR3 region has 14 residues. Germline CDR1 is SGHVS and CDR2 is FQNEAQ. This clonotype originated in a human donor with ulcerative colitis or Crohn's disease, or a healthy co-twin of an affected twin (not recorded which). The V and J genes are TRBV7-8 and TRBJ2-7; the D call from TCRdb, TRBD2, cannot be confirmed without DNA. Sequenced material: blood. The CDR3 sequence is CASHAGLAAKEQYF.